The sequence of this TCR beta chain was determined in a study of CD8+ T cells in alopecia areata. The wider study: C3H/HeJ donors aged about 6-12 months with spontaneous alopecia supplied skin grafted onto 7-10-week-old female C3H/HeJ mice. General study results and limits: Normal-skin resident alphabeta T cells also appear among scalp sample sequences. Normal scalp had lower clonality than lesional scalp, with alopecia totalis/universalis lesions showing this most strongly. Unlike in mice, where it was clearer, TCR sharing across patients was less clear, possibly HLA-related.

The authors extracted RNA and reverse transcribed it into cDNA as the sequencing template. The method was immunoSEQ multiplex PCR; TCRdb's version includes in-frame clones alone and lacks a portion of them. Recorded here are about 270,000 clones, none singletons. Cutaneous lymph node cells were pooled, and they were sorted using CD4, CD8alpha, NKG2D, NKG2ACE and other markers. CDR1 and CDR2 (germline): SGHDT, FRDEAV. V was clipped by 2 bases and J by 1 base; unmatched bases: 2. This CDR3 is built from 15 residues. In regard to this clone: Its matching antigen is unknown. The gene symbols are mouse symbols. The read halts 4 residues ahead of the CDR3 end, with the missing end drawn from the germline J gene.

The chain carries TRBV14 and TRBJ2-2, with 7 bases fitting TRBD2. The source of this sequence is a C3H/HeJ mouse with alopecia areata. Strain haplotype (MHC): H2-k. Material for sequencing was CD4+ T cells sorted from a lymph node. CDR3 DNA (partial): TGTGCCAGCAGTTTACTGGGGAGAAACACCGGG. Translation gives CASSLLGRNTG. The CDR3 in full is CASSLLGRNTGQLYF.